This T cell receptor (beta chain) appears in the sequencing data of a study of cytomegalovirus exposure and HLA in healthy donors. The CDR3 is 13 residues long. The V gene lost 1 base and the J gene lost 10 bases, with 13 bases spanning the gap. Looked up from germline, CDR1 is MNHEY and CDR2 is SMNVEV (reference sequence). Amplification used 60 Vbeta primers and 13 Jbeta primers. Sequencing used immunoSEQ multiplex PCR; TCRdb keeps in-frame clones, though not all of them. The profile shows 95,000 to 120,000 clones, about 68% of them singletons. This TCR derives from a woman in her forties in good health and CMV-seropositive. Sequenced input: PBMCs. The chain joins TRBV27 to TRBJ1-2; a possible D gene is TRBD1 (5 bases). CDR3 coding DNA: TGTGCCAGCAGTTTATATTGGCAGGGATCCTACACCTTC. It is translated as CASSLYWQGSYTF.